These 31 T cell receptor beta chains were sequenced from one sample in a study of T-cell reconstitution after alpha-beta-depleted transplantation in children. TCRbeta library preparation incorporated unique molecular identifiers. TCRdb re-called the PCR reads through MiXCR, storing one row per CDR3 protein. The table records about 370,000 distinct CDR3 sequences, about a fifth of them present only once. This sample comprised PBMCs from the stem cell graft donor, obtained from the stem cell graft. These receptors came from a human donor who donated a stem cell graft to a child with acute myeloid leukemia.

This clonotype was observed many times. CDR3 nucleotides: TGCAGTGCGTCGTACGGTTATAATTCACCCCTCCACTTT. This codes for CSASYGYNSPLHF. The rearrangement uses TRBV20-1 and TRBJ1-6; D ambiguous. V was trimmed by 6 bases and J by 4 bases, leaving 10 bases between them. Germline V gene sequence: CDR1 DFQATT, CDR2 SNEGSKA (reference sequence). The CDR3 contains 13 residues.

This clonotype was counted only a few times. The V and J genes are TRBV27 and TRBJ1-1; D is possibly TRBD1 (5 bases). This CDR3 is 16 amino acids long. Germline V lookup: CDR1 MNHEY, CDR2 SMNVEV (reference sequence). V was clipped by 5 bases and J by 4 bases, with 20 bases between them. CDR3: CASSPLGTARVTEAFF. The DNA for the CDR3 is TGTGCCAGCAGTCCCCTCGGGACGGCGAGGGTCACTGAAGCTTTCTTT.

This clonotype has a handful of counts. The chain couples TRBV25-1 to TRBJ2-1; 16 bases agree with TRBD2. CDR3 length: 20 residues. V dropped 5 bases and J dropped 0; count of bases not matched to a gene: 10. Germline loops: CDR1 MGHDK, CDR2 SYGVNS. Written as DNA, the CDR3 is TGTGCCAGCAGTACCCAGGGGACTAGCGGGAGGGCCAACTCCTACAATGAGCAGTTCTTC. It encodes CASSTQGTSGRANSYNEQFF.

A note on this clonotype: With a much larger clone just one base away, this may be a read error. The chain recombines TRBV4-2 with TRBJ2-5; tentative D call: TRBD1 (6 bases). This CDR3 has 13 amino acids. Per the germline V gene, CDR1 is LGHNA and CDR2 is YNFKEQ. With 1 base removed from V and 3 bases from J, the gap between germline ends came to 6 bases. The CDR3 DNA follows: TGTGCCAGCAGCCAAGGACAGGAAGAGACCCAGTACTTC. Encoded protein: CASSQGQEETQYF.

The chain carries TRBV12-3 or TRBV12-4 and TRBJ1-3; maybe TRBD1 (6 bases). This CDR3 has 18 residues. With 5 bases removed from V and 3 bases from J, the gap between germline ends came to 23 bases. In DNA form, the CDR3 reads TGTGCCAGCAGTCCCCTCGGAGGATGGGGGCTCGGTGGAAACACCATATATTTT. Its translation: CASSPLGGWGLGGNTIYF.

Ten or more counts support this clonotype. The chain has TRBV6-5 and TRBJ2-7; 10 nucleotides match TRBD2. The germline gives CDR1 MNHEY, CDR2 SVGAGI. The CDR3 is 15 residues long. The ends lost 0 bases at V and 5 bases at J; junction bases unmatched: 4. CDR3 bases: TGTGCCAGCAGTTACTCTTCCGGGACTAGCGACGAGCAGTACTTC. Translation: CASSYSSGTSDEQYF.

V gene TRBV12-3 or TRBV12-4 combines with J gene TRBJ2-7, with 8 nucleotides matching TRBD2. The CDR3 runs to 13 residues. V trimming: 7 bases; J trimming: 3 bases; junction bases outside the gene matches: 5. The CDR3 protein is CASTLSGSYEQYF. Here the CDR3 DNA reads TGTGCCAGCACCCTGAGCGGGAGCTACGAGCAGTACTTC.

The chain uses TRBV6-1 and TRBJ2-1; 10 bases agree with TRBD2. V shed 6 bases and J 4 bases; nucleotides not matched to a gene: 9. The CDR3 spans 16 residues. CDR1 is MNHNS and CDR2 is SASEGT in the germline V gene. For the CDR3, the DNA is TGTGCCAGCAGAGGAACCGGGACTAGCGCATACAATGAGCAGTTCTTC. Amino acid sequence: CASRGTGTSAYNEQFF.

The CDR3 nucleotides are TGTGCCACCAGCAGAGAAGGCGGGATAACCACAGATACGCAGTATTTT. Its protein is CATSREGGITTDTQYF. The gene calls are TRBV15 and TRBJ2-3, with a possible D match to TRBD2 (6 bases). The germline CDR1 and CDR2 sequences are LNHNV and YYDKDF (reference sequence). Trimming stripped 0 bases from V and 2 bases from J, with 12 bases between. The CDR3 length is 16 residues.

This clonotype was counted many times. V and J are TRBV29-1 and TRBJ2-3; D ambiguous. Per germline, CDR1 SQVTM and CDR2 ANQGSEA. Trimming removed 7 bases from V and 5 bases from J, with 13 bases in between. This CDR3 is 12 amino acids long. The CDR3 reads CSGLKPIDTQYF. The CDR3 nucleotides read TGCAGCGGGCTAAAACCCATAGATACGCAGTATTTT.

CDR3 coding DNA: TGCAGTGCCCCAGCCAGGACAGGGTTGGCTGACGAGCAGTACTTC. Its translation: CSAPARTGLADEQYF. This chain connects TRBV20-1 to TRBJ2-7; TRBD1 matches 8 bases. Germline lookup yields CDR1 DFQATT and CDR2 SNEGSKA (reference sequence). The ends lost 6 bases at V and 5 bases at J; junction bases unmatched: 15. This CDR3 contains 15 residues.

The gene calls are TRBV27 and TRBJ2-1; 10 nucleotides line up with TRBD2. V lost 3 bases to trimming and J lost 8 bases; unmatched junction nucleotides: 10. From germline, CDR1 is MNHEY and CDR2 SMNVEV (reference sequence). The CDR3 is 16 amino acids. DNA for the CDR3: TGTGCCAGCAGTTTTCTCCTAGCGGGAGTACCCGATGAGCAGTTCTTC. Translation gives CASSFLLAGVPDEQFF.

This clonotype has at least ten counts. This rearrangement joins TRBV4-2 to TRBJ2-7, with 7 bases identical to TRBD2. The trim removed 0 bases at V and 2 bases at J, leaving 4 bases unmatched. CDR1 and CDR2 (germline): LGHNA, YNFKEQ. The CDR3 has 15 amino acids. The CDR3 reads CASSQEGGEAYEQYF. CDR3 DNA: TGTGCCAGCAGCCAAGAGGGAGGGGAGGCCTACGAGCAGTACTTC.

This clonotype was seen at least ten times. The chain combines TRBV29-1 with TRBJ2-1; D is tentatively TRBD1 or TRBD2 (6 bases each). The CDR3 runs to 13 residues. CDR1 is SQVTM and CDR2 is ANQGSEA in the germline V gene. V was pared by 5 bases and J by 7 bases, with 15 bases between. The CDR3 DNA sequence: TGCAGCGTTAGGCGGGACAAGTGGAATGAGCAGTTCTTC. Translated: CSVRRDKWNEQFF.

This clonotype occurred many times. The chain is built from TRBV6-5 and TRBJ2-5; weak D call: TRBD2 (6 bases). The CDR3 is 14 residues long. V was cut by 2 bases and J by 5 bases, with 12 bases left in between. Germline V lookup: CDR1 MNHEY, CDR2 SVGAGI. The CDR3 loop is CASSYVGGIETQYF. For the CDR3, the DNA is TGTGCCAGCAGTTACGTTGGGGGGATTGAGACCCAGTACTTC.

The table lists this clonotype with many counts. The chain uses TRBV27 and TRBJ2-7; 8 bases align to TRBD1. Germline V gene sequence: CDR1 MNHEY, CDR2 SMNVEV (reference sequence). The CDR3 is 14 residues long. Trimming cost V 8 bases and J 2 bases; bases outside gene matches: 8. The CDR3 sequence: CASAHRGTTYEQYF. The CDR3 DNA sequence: TGTGCCAGCGCCCACAGGGGGACCACCTACGAGCAGTACTTC.

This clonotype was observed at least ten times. CDR3: CASSPNGQRDYEQYF. For the CDR3, the DNA is TGTGCCAGTTCCCCTAATGGACAGCGTGACTACGAGCAGTACTTC. The genes are TRBV25-1 and TRBJ2-7; D is possibly TRBD1 (6 bases). The V gene's germline CDR1 is MGHDK and CDR2 SYGVNS. V lost 9 bases and J 3 bases, leaving 21 bases between the germline ends. The CDR3 has 15 amino acids.

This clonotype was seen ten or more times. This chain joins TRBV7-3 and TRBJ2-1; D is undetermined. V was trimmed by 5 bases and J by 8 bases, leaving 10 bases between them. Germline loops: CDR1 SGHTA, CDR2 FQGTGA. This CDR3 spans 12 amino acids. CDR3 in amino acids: CASSNTPHEQFF. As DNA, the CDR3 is TGTGCCAGCAGCAACACCCCCCATGAGCAGTTCTTC. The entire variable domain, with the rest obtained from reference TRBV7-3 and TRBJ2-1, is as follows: GAGVSQTPSNKVTEKGKYVELRCDPISGHTALYWYRQSLGQGPEFLIYFQGTGAADDSGLPNDRFFAVRPEGSVSTLKIQRTERGDSAVYLCASSNTPHEQFFGPGTRLTVL.

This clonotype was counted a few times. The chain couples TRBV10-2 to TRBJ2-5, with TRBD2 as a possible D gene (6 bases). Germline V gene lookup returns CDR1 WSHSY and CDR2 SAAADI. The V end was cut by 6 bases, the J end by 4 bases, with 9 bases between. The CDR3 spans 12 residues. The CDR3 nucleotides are TGCGCCAGCAGGTCAGCGGGAGAGACCCAGTACTTC. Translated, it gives CASRSAGETQYF.

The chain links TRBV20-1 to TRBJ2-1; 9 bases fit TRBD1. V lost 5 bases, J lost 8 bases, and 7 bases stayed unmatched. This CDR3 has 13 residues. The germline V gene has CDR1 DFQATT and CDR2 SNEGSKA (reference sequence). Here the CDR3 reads CSAEDRGNDEQFF. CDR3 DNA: TGCAGTGCTGAGGACAGGGGTAACGATGAGCAGTTCTTC.

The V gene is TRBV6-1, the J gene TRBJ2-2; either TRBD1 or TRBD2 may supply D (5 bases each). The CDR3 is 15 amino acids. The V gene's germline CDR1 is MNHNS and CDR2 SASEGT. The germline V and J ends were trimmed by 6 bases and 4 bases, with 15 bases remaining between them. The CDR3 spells CASSGTTASTGELFF. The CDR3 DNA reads TGTGCCAGCAGCGGGACGACCGCTTCCACCGGGGAGCTGTTTTTT.

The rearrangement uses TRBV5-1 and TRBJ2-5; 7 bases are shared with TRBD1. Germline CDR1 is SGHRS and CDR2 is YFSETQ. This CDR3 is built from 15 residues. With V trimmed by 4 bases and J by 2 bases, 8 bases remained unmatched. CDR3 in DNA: TGCGCCAGCAGCAGTGGACAGGCAACGCAAGAGACCCAGTACTTC. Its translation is CASSSGQATQETQYF.

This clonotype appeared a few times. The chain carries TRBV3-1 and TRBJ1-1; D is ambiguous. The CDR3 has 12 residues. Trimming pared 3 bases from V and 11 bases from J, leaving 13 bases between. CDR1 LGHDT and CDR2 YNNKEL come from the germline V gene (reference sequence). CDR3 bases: TGTGCCAGCAGCCAGTTGGGAGTCTTGGCTTTCTTT. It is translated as CASSQLGVLAFF.

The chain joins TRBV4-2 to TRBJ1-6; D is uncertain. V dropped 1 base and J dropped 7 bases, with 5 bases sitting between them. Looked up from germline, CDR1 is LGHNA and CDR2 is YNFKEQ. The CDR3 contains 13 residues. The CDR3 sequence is CASSQGQNSPLHF. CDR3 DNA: TGTGCCAGCAGCCAAGGCCAAAATTCACCCCTCCACTTT.

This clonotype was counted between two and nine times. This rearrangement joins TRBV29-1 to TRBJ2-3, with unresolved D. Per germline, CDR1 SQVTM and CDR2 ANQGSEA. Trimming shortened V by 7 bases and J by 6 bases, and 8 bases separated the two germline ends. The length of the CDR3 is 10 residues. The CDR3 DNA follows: TGCAGCGGGAATTCGGATACGCAGTATTTT. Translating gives CSGNSDTQYF.

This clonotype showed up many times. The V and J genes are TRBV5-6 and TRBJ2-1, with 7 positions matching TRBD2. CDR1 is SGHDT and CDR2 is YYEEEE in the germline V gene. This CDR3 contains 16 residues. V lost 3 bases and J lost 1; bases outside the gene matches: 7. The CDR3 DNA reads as TGTGCCAGCAGCTGGGAGGGAGGAAGGTCCTACAATGAGCAGTTCTTC. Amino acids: CASSWEGGRSYNEQFF.

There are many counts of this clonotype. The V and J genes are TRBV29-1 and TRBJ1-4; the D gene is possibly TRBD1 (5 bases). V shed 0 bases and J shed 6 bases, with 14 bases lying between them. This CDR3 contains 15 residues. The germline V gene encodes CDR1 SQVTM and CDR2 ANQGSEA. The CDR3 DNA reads TGCAGCGTTGAAGAACAAGGGACGGGTGATGAAAAACTGTTTTTT. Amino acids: CSVEEQGTGDEKLFF.

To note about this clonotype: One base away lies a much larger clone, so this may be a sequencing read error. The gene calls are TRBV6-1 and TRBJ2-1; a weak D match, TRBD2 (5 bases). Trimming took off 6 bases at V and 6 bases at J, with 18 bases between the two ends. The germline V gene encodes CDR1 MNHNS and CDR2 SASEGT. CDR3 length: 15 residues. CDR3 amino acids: CASSQGPPGFNEQFF. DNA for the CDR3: TGTGCCAGCAGCCAAGGACCCCCGGGATTCAATGAGCAGTTCTTC.

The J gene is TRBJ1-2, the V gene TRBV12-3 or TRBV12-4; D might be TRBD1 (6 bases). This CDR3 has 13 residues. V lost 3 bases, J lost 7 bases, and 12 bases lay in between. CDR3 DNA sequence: TGTGCCAGCAGTTTGGGGGCAGGTAGTGGCTACACCTTC. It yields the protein CASSLGAGSGYTF.

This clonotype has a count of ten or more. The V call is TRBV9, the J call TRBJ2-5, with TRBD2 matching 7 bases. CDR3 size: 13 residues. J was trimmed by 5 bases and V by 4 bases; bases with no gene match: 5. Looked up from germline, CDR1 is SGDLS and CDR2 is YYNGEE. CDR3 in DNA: TGTGCCAGCAGCACGGGACTAAGGGAGACCCAGTACTTC. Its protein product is CASSTGLRETQYF. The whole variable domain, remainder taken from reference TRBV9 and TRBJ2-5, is DSGVTQTPKHLITATGQRVTLRCSPRSGDLSVYWYQQSLDQGLQFLIQYYNGEERAKGNILERFSAQQFPDLHSELNLSSLELGDSALYFCASSTGLRETQYFGPGTRLLVL.

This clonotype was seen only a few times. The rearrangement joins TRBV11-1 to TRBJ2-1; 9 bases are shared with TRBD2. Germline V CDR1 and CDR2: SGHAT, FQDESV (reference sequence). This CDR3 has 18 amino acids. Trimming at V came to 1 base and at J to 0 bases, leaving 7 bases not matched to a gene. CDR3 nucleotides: TGTGCCAGCAGCTTAGAGCTAGCGGGGATGAGCTCCTACAATGAGCAGTTCTTC. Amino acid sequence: CASSLELAGMSSYNEQFF.